This TCR beta chain was found in a study of post-analysis software for immune sequencing data. The germline V gene encodes CDR1 MGHRA and CDR2 YSYEKL. With 4 bases clipped from V and 5 bases from J, the junction kept 10 bases outside the gene matches. This CDR3 comprises 18 residues. cDNA libraries for TCR beta contained unique molecular identifiers. Via MiXCR, TCRdb re-called the PCR reads, giving one row per CDR3 protein. The repertoire consists of about 200,000 distinct CDR3 sequences, with roughly 28% occurring once and the leading ten covering 3% to 3.5%. This clonotype has a count of ten or more. What it binds is unknown. General study results and limits: Controls significantly exceeded multiple sclerosis patients in normalized Chao1 diversity. In patients, about 5 TRBV segments were more frequent than in controls, with TRBV5-6, TRBV5-1 and TRBV20-1 among them.

This clonotype originated in a girl aged 2-17 years with multiple sclerosis. The rearrangement joins TRBV4-1 to TRBJ2-1; the match to TRBD2 covers 14 bases. The specimen sequenced was blood. The CDR3 sequence: CASSLTSGGAGGDNEQFF. The CDR3 bases are TGCGCCAGCAGCCTGACTAGCGGGGGGGCAGGAGGAGACAATGAGCAGTTCTTC.